The rows below give T cell receptor beta chains drawn from one sample of a study of OX40 agonist ivuxolimab in advanced cancers. Assay: immunoSEQ multiplex PCR; the TCRdb copy retains only in-frame clones and omits some. The sample has 60,000 or so clones, 88% seen once. The sample here was CD4+ or CD8+ T cells sorted from blood, taken in a trial of the OX40 agonist ivuxolimab. These receptor sequences come from an adult with an advanced solid tumor such as melanoma, head and neck, liver or kidney cancer. Both conserved end residues are part of each CDR3. Expanded clones get a size class; other rows say once, few or many, or leave the size out.

TRBV6-5,-,TRBJ1-1,CASTSDTLRKAFF
TRBV18,-,TRBJ2-3,CASSPPVAGGKDTQYF
TRBV30,-,TRBJ1-1,CAWSVGQGVTTEAFF
TRBV27,-,TRBJ2-1,CASSSTPGLPRKDNEQFF
TRBV11-2,-,TRBJ1-4,CASSPRTGVSTNEKLFF
TRBV6-1,once,TRBJ2-3,CASRDWLYTDTQYF
TRBV6-5,-,TRBJ1-5,CASRDSFNQPQHF
TRBV11-2,few,TRBJ2-2,CASSSTGTLTGELFF
TRBV9,-,TRBJ1-5,CASSVGQSNQPQHF
TRBV11-2,-,TRBJ2-1,CASSRQREGLDEQFF
TRBV18,-,TRBJ1-4,CASSEGAANEKLFF
TRBV7-2,-,TRBJ1-2,CASTLRWDGYTF
TRBV5-4,few,TRBJ2-7,CASSLRTATYEQYF
TRBV19,-,TRBJ1-5,CATRGGNQPQHF
TRBV19,-,TRBJ2-7,CASSNPGLVPEQYF
TRBV6-5,-,TRBJ1-5,CASSGGQPNNQPQHF
TRBV5-1,-,TRBJ2-1,CASSLAGTSGSSYNEQFF
TRBV27,few,TRBJ1-2,CASSLGGGRGYGYTF
TRBV7-8,-,TRBJ2-2,CASSLRTSGNTGELFF
TRBV20-1,-,TRBJ1-1,CSASYRTEAFF
TRBV9,-,TRBJ1-1,CASSVATGGITEAFF
TRBV6-5,-,TRBJ1-1,CASSYGTLNTEAFF
TRBV11-2,-,TRBJ2-1,CASSFGLAGNNEQFF
TRBV27,-,TRBJ2-7,CASSRQGAYSYEQYF
TRBV7-8,-,TRBJ2-2,CASSPQGTGELFF
TRBV19,-,TRBJ1-5,CASSISAPSNQPQHF
TRBV9,-,TRBJ2-1,CASSAGLTAGNEQFF
TRBV5-4,-,TRBJ1-1,CASSLGGGRGITEAFF
TRBV28,-,TRBJ1-5,CASLGQDRVGNQPQHF
TRBV4-1,-,TRBJ1-4,CASSLRGHNEKLFF
TRBV18,-,TRBJ2-7,CASSPPIRNSTGGYEQYF
TRBV6-1,-,TRBJ1-5,CASSELPGQPQHF
TRBV21-1,-,TRBJ1-6,CASSISGTGYSPLHF
TRBV7-2,-,TRBJ1-2,CASSSSTGYYGYTF
TRBV10-3,-,TRBJ1-6,CATAGGTGPSPLHF
TRBV30,-,TRBJ1-4,CAWRGGRTNEKLFF
TRBV19,-,TRBJ2-1,CAKRYNEQFF
TRBV6-5,-,TRBJ1-5,CASSAWGSGQPQHF